This T cell receptor (beta chain) emerged from a study of CD8+ T cells in alopecia areata. With regard to this clone: What it recognizes is unknown.

V was shortened by 2 bases and J by 7 bases, with 11 bases between the two germline ends. CDR1 and CDR2 (germline): GTSNPN, SVGIG (reference sequence). This CDR3 spans 13 amino acids. The sequencing template was cDNA reverse transcribed from extracted RNA. The method was immunoSEQ multiplex PCR; TCRdb's version includes in-frame clones alone and lacks a portion of them. The data hold fewer than 250,000 clones, with roughly two fifths observed a single time. Overall study results and limits: There was only one nonresponder, so it was unclear how baseline CD8+ expansion relates to response. Sequencing of scalp samples also includes resident alphabeta T cells from normal skin. Under tofacitinib, fewer expanded CD8+ clones appeared among the top 100 scalp clones.

Treatment noted: oral pan-JAK inhibitor, 5-10 mg twice daily. The investigators collected lesional scalp punch biopsies and peripheral blood from alopecia areata patients. The V and J genes are TRBV30 and TRBJ1-4, with D possibly matching TRBD1 (5 bases). The clonotype was recovered from a human donor with alopecia areata. The source material was CD4+ T cells sorted from blood, sampled at approximately week 34, from a patient treated with tofacitinib. This chain's CDR3 is CAWSLRDPEKLFF. CDR3 nucleotides: TGTGCCTGGAGTCTCCGGGACCCTGAAAAACTGTTTTTT.